Listed here are 13 T cell receptor beta chains from one sample, sequenced in a study of blood T cells in healthy people across ages. The use of a sample-barcoded 5' primer and a J-beta primer mix characterized a second PCR of roughly 6 to 11 cycles. One entry per CDR3 protein, called by TCRdb with MiXCR from the 5' RACE reads. Seen here are around 1,800,000 distinct CDR3 sequences, roughly 43% observed once, and the top ten hold more than 20%. What was sequenced was blood. The receptor source for this set is a human donor in good health.

This chain links TRBV20-1 with TRBJ2-4; either TRBD1 or TRBD2 may fit D (6 bases each). The J call is in doubt because the DNA end fits TRBJ2-7 better. Per germline, CDR1 DFQATT and CDR2 SNEGSKA (reference sequence). This CDR3 has 15 residues. CDR3 sequence reads: CSAPPRKGGRGEQYF. The CDR3 DNA is TGCAGTGCTCCACCGAGGAAGGGGGGACGAGGCGAGCAGTACTTC.

The rearrangement links TRBV7-9 to TRBJ1-6; D might be TRBD1 (6 bases). This CDR3 has 16 amino acids. Trimming pared 0 bases from V and 5 bases from J, leaving 11 bases between. Germline V gene lookup returns CDR1 SEHNR and CDR2 FQNEAQ (reference sequence). The CDR3 region has the DNA TGTGCCAGCAGCTTAGCGCACAGGGTGAATAATTCACCCCTCCACTTT. Amino acids: CASSLAHRVNNSPLHF.

This clonotype showed up just a few times. J is TRBJ2-3 and V is TRBV4-2; TRBD2 matches at 9 bases. V lost 3 bases to trimming and J lost 0 bases; unmatched junction nucleotides: 10. CDR3 length: 18 amino acids. Germline V gene sequence: CDR1 LGHNA, CDR2 YNFKEQ. The DNA for the CDR3 is TGTGCCAGCAGCCACTATAGGGCTAGCGGGGAAAGCACAGATACGCAGTATTTT. It codes for CASSHYRASGESTDTQYF.

This clonotype has just a few counts. The chain has TRBV29-1 and TRBJ1-1, with a weak D call TRBD1 (6 bases). CDR3 length equals 13 residues. Trimming pared 5 bases from V and 4 bases from J, leaving 14 bases between. Germline V gene lookup returns CDR1 SQVTM and CDR2 ANQGSEA. Written as DNA, the CDR3 is TGCAGCGTTCAGGGCAGGGGAGGCACTGAAGCTTTCTTT. It specifies CSVQGRGGTEAFF.

This sequence joins TRBV9 and TRBJ1-2, with D perhaps matching TRBD1 (6 bases). The CDR3 extends over 13 amino acids. Trimming shortened V by 0 bases and J by 8 bases, and 11 bases separated the two germline ends. Germline V gives CDR1 SGDLS, CDR2 YYNGEE. The CDR3 region has the DNA TGTGCCAGCAGCGTAGCAGGGGATGCGGGCTACACCTTC. Translation: CASSVAGDAGYTF.

The rearrangement joins TRBV20-1 to TRBJ1-2; D remains unclear. Germline CDR1 reads DFQATT; CDR2 reads SNEGSKA (reference sequence). Trimming took 4 bases from V and 6 from J, leaving 12 bases between them. The CDR3 totals 12 residues. The chain's CDR3 is CSAMSPRDGYTF. In DNA form, the CDR3 reads TGCAGTGCTATGTCCCCCCGGGATGGCTACACCTTC.

In its sample, this clonotype was seen a few times. The V call is TRBV11-1, the J call TRBJ1-5; D is uncertain. CDR1 is SGHAT, CDR2 FQDESV, per germline (reference sequence). The germline V and J ends were trimmed by 3 bases and 6 bases, with 9 bases remaining between them. This CDR3 spans 13 amino acids. The CDR3 DNA follows: TGTGCCAGCAGCTTCAAGGCGGTTCAGCCCCAGCATTTT. Translation gives CASSFKAVQPQHF.

In the case of this clonotype: With only one base between it and a far larger clone, this is likely a read error. This rearrangement joins TRBV7-2 to TRBJ2-3, with 9 bases aligning to TRBD2. The CDR3 is 14 amino acids. Germline lookup yields CDR1 SGHTA and CDR2 FQGNSA. The junction had 2 bases not matched to a gene; V was cut back by 4 bases and J by 3 bases. The CDR3 region has the DNA TGTGCCAGCAGCTGTAGCGGGGGAACAGATACGCAGTATTTT. Its translation: CASSCSGGTDTQYF.

This chain connects TRBV5-1 to TRBJ2-1; either TRBD1 or TRBD2 may supply D (7 bases each). The CDR3 has 15 amino acids. Germline values: CDR1 SGHRS, CDR2 YFSETQ. Trimming stripped 5 bases from V and 5 bases from J, with 17 bases between. In DNA form, the CDR3 reads TGCGCCAGCAGGAGGGAGGGGGCGCCCAACAATGAGCAGTTCTTC. Translated, it gives CASRREGAPNNEQFF.

This clonotype was observed a handful of times. This chain joins TRBV18 and TRBJ2-7; the D call may be TRBD1 or TRBD2 (5 bases each). CDR3 length equals 14 residues. V lost 9 bases and J 3 bases, leaving 18 bases between the germline ends. CDR1 is KGHSH and CDR2 is LQKENI in the germline V gene. CDR3: CASKTIRDGYEQYF. The CDR3 DNA reads as TGTGCCAGTAAAACCATCCGGGACGGCTACGAGCAGTACTTC.

This clonotype was seen just once. CDR3 bases: TGCAGCGTTGGGGGGGTTCTCTACAATGAGCAGTTCTTC. Translation: CSVGGVLYNEQFF. The gene calls are TRBV29-1 and TRBJ2-1; the D gene is possibly TRBD2 (6 bases). The CDR3 consists of 13 residues. V was trimmed by 4 bases and J by 3 bases, leaving 10 bases between them. From germline, CDR1 is SQVTM and CDR2 ANQGSEA.

The gene calls are TRBV7-2 and TRBJ2-7; 8 positions match TRBD1. Germline CDR1 reads SGHTA; CDR2 reads FQGNSA. The J segment lost 2 bases and the V segment lost 5 bases, leaving 8 bases of the junction unmatched. This CDR3 has 15 amino acids. Written as DNA, the CDR3 is TGTGCCAGCAGCCCTAGCCAGGGACAGGCCTACGAGCAGTACTTC. It translates to CASSPSQGQAYEQYF.

This clonotype was detected a few times. This chain connects TRBV7-6 to TRBJ1-2; no firm D call. There are 16 residues in the CDR3. Germline CDR1 reads SGHVS; CDR2 reads FNYEAQ. V lost 5 bases and J 1 base, leaving 17 bases between the germline ends. CDR3 coding DNA: TGTGCCAGCAGCCCGAGCCCGGGAGGGAGTAACTATGGCTACACCTTC. As protein: CASSPSPGGSNYGYTF.